This T cell receptor beta chain was documented in a study of blood T cells in healthy people across ages. This clonotype was observed at least ten times. Antigen: not known. Primers used in a second PCR of about 7 to 12 cycles were a sample-barcoded 5' primer and a J-beta primer mix. There were at least 3 million CDR3-containing paired-end reads obtained from each sample. MiXCR, run by TCRdb on the 5' RACE reads, gives a single entry per CDR3 protein. Here the sample spans some 670,000 distinct CDR3 sequences, approximately 52% being singletons. Study-level findings and limits: Naive CD4+ cells and diversity were both higher in long-lived donors than in aged donors.

CDR1 is MNHEY, CDR2 SMNVEV, per germline (reference sequence). Deletions cut 5 bases from V and 5 bases from J, with 9 bases between. The CDR3 sequence is 12 residues long. Material: blood. V usage is TRBV27 and J usage is TRBJ2-5; D gene ambiguous. The sequence came from a woman of 80 years or more in good health. CDR3 nucleotide sequence: TGTGCCAGCAGTACCCGAAGGGAGACCCAGTACTTC. Protein: CASSTRRETQYF.